One T cell receptor beta chain is described in this entry. The data belong to a study of T cell changes during pregnancy in multiple sclerosis. Produced via immunoSEQ multiplex PCR; TCRdb's table is partial and in-frame only. The table has roughly 24,000 clones, about nine tenths seen once; the top ten hold about 8%. This clonotype originated in a female donor in good health, enrolled as a control in a pregnancy study. Sequencing was performed on CD8+ T cells from peripheral blood mononuclear cells, taken in the first trimester of pregnancy.

In nucleotides, the CDR3 is TGTGCCAGCAGCGTAGAATCTAGCGGAACCTACGAGCAGTACTTC. It specifies CASSVESSGTYEQYF. The chain employs TRBV9 and TRBJ2-7; 7 bases align to TRBD2. In germline, CDR1 is SGDLS, CDR2 YYNGEE. This CDR3 is built from 15 residues. J was trimmed by 2 bases and V by 0 bases; bases with no gene match: 5.